The rows below give T cell receptor beta chains drawn from one sample of a study of cytomegalovirus exposure and HLA in healthy donors. Method: immunoSEQ multiplex PCR; TCRdb's copy keeps in-frame clones and lacks some. Its clone listing holds roughly 75,000 clones. Sequenced input: PBMCs. The receptors come from a man aged 40-50 years in good health and CMV-seronegative. Each CDR3 is given with its conserved first and last residue. Each record gives: V gene, D gene, J gene, CDR3 DNA, CDR3 protein. A D gene is named only where the DNA matches it firmly.

TRBV7-2	.	TRBJ2-7	TGTGCCAGCAGCTTCCTACAGGCCTACGAGCAGTACTTC	CASSFLQAYEQYF
TRBV7-6	.	TRBJ1-5	TGTGCCAGCAGCTTAGGAGGGGGATCTGATCAGCCCCAGCATTTT	CASSLGGGSDQPQHF
TRBV11-3	TRBD2	TRBJ2-5	TGTGCCAGCAGCCCGGGACTAGCGGGAGTGGGACAAGAGACCCAGTACTTC	CASSPGLAGVGQETQYF
TRBV29-1	TRBD2	TRBJ2-3	TGCAGCGTCAATAGCGGGTTCACAGATACGCAGTATTTT	CSVNSGFTDTQYF
TRBV5-1	TRBD1	TRBJ1-1	TGCGCCAGCAGCGCCGTCGTCGGGACAGGGGTTTATTCTGAAGCTTTCTTT	CASSAVVGTGVYSEAFF
TRBV10-2	.	TRBJ2-2	TGCGCCATCGGGAAACCTACGAACACCGGGGAGCTGTTTTTT	CAIGKPTNTGELFF
TRBV11-3	.	TRBJ2-5	TGTGCCAGCAGCTTATTCCCTAGGGGTGAGCAGTACTTC	CASSLFPRGEQYF
TRBV11-2	.	TRBJ2-1	TGTGCCAGCAGCTCCCAGCCATCGTTTTACAATGAGCGGTTCTTC	CASSSQPSFYNERFF
TRBV19	TRBD1	TRBJ1-2	TGTGCCAGTAGTATCCTCGACAGGGGCGTAGGCTACACCTTC	CASSILDRGVGYTF
TRBV6-4	TRBD1	TRBJ2-7	TGTGCCAGCAGTGTCCGACAGGGGACAGGCGAGCAGTACTTC	CASSVRQGTGEQYF
TRBV27	TRBD2	TRBJ2-7	TGTGCCAGCAGTATCCGGACTAGCGGGGCCTACGAGCAGTACTTC	CASSIRTSGAYEQYF
TRBV10-1	.	TRBJ2-3	TGCGCCAGCAGTGGAAACAGGGCTCTCCCGCAGTATTTT	CASSGNRALPQYF
TRBV4-3	.	TRBJ1-6	TGCGCCAGCGGGAGTAGCTCCTATAATTCACCCCTCCACTTT	CASGSSSYNSPLHF
TRBV29-1	.	TRBJ1-2	TGCAGCGTTGACGAGATCGACAGGCCTAAGGATGGCTACACCTTC	CSVDEIDRPKDGYTF
TRBV6-1	.	TRBJ2-3	TGTGCCACACTGCCGGGGGGCGATACAGATACGCAGTATTTT	CATLPGGDTDTQYF
TRBV7-2	TRBD2	TRBJ2-7	TGTGCCAGCAGCCCCGTGGGGGGGTACGAGCAGTACTTC	CASSPVGGYEQYF
TRBV5-1	.	TRBJ2-1	TGCGCCAGCAGCCCTGACGGGCTCAAGGGGTACAATGAGCAGTTCTTC	CASSPDGLKGYNEQFF
TRBV13	TRBD1	TRBJ1-1	TGTGCCAGCAGCTTGGACAGGGGGTACACTGAAGCTTTCTTT	CASSLDRGYTEAFF
TRBV6-1	TRBD1	TRBJ2-3	TGTGCCAGCAGTGAAAGGCCGGGACAGACAGATACGCAGTATTTT	CASSERPGQTDTQYF
TRBV27	.	TRBJ2-2	TGTGCCAGCAGTTTTGACGGGGGTATTGGCGGCGGGTTTGCCGGGGAGCTGTTTTTT	CASSFDGGIGGGFAGELFF
TRBV30	TRBD1	TRBJ2-7	TGTGCCTGGGACACAGGGGGCCGCTACGAGCAGTACTTC	CAWDTGGRYEQYF
TRBV19	.	TRBJ2-3	TGTGCCAGTAGTACCGCGGGACAGCTCACAGATACGCAGTATTTT	CASSTAGQLTDTQYF
TRBV19	.	TRBJ2-6	TGTGCCAGTAGTCGAAAGACCACAGCCCATAGTCTCTCTGGGGCCAACGTCCTGACTTTC	CASSRKTTAHSLSGANVLTF
TRBV5-6	.	TRBJ1-4	TGTGCCAGCAGCTTGCCGCAGGGGAATAATGAAAAACTGTTTTTT	CASSLPQGNNEKLFF
TRBV11-1	TRBD2	TRBJ2-2	TGTGCCAGCAGCTTAGGTCCAGCGGGGGGCACCGGGGAGCTGTTTTTT	CASSLGPAGGTGELFF
TRBV30	TRBD1	TRBJ1-1	TGTGCCTGGAGTGCCCAACAGGGACAGGGGAGGGCTTTCTTT	CAWSAQQGQGRAFF
TRBV2	TRBD1	TRBJ1-6	TGTGCCAGCTCGTCCGGGACAGGGCGAATCTTTCTGGATTCACCCCTCCACTTT	CASSSGTGRIFLDSPLHF
TRBV7-2	.	TRBJ2-7	TGTGCCAGCAGCTTAGACTTGGCGGGCCTGATCGAGCAGTACTTC	CASSLDLAGLIEQYF
TRBV19	TRBD1	TRBJ1-5	TGTGCCAGTAGTGTGGGACAGGACAATCAGCCCCAGCATTTT	CASSVGQDNQPQHF
TRBV25-1	.	TRBJ2-2	TGTGCCAGCAGTGACCGGGGGTTCGCGAACACCGGGGAGCTGTTTTTT	CASSDRGFANTGELFF
TRBV5-6	TRBD2	TRBJ2-1	TGTGCCAGCAGCTTGGCCGGGACTAGCGGGAGCTACAATGAGCAGTTCTTC	CASSLAGTSGSYNEQFF
TRBV30	.	TRBJ1-2	TGTGCCTGGTATGGGAGCCTCTATGGCTACACCTTC	CAWYGSLYGYTF
TRBV28	.	TRBJ1-2	TGTGCCAGCAGACGGACAGTGGGGTTGGGCCACACCTTC	CASRRTVGLGHTF
TRBV5-1	.	TRBJ2-2	TGCGCCAGCAGCGACCAACGACACGGCGGGACCGGGGAGCTGTTTTTT	CASSDQRHGGTGELFF
TRBV6-5	.	TRBJ1-1	TGTGCCAGCAGTTTTGCGGGGGGGGGAACTGAAGCTTTCTTT	CASSFAGGGTEAFF
TRBV5-8	.	TRBJ1-1	TGTGCCAGCGGGACTTACATGAACACTGAAGCTTTCTTT	CASGTYMNTEAFF
TRBV27	.	TRBJ1-2	TGTGCCAGCAGTTCGGGGGGGAACTATGGCTACACCTTC	CASSSGGNYGYTF
TRBV5-1	TRBD1	TRBJ2-1	TGCGCCAGCAGCTTGACAGGGGTAGGCGATGAGCAGTTCTTC	CASSLTGVGDEQFF
TRBV9	.	TRBJ2-3	TGTGCCAGCACTCCGGCAGATACGCAGTATTTT	CASTPADTQYF
TRBV10-3	TRBD1	TRBJ1-2	TGTGCCATCAGGTGGGACAGTCGGGCAAGGAATGGCTACACCTTC	CAIRWDSRARNGYTF
TRBV18	.	TRBJ1-4	TGTGCCAGCTCTCGGAGCGCGGGTGAGGAAAAACTGTTTTTT	CASSRSAGEEKLFF
TRBV28	.	TRBJ1-2	TGTGCCAGCACCACCGGGGGGCGCGACTATGGCTACACCTTC	CASTTGGRDYGYTF
TRBV5-1	.	TRBJ1-1	TGCGCCAGCAGCAGGGGGGGTGGCACAGGGATGGCGAGCACTGAAGCTTTCTTT	CASSRGGGTGMASTEAFF
TRBV15	.	TRBJ2-1	TGTGCCACCAGCATCACCGGGGAGCAGTTCTTC	CATSITGEQFF
TRBV11-3	TRBD2	TRBJ2-3	TGTGCCAGCAGCTTAGGCGGGGGGACGGCAGATACGCAGTATTTT	CASSLGGGTADTQYF
TRBV28	TRBD1	TRBJ2-7	TGTGCCAGCACCTGGGACAGGGGGGTTCCAGGCGACGAGCAGTACTTC	CASTWDRGVPGDEQYF
TRBV28	.	TRBJ1-2	TGTGCCAGCAACGAAGGGGGACAAAACTATGGCTACACCTTC	CASNEGGQNYGYTF
TRBV29-1	TRBD2	TRBJ2-5	TGCAGCGTTTTGGCTGCGGGGGGGAGAGAGACCCAGTACTTC	CSVLAAGGRETQYF
TRBV6-5	TRBD1	TRBJ1-5	TGTGCCAGCAGCCTCGGACAGGGCAATCAGCCCCAGCATTTT	CASSLGQGNQPQHF